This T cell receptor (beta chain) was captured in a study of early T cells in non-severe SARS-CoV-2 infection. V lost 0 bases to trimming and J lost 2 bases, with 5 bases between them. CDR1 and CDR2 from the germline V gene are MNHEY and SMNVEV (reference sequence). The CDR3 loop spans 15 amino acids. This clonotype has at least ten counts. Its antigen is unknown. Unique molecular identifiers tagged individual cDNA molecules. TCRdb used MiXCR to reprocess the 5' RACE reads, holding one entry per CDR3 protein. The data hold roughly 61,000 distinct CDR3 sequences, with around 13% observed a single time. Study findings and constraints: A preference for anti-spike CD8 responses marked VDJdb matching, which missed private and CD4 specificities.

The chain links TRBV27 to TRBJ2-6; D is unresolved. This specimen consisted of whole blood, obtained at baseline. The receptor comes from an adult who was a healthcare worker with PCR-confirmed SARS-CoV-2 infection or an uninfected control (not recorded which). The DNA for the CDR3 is TGTGCCAGCAGTTTATCTGGGACTGGGGCCAACGTCCTGACTTTC. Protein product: CASSLSGTGANVLTF. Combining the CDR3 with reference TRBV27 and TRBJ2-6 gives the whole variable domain EAQVTQNPRYLITVTGKKLTVTCSQNMNHEYMSWYRQDPGLGLRQIYYSMNVEVTDKGDVPEGYKVSRKEKRNFPLILESPSPNQTSLYFCASSLSGTGANVLTFGAGSRLTVL.